Each of the 27 T cell receptor beta chains below was sequenced from the same sample in a study of T cell repertoires in cytomegalovirus infection. MiXCR was run by TCRdb on the reads, yielding one entry per CDR3 protein. The data contain 200,000 to 300,000 distinct CDR3 sequences, approximately 13% of them singletons. The sequenced sample consisted of PBMCs. The receptor source for this set is a human donor in good health (CMV status not recorded). Some clones in this sample may be carry-over from other donors' samples.

This clonotype came up many times. The chain has TRBV20-1 and TRBJ1-2; TRBD1 is a possible D gene (6 bases). Germline lookup yields CDR1 DFQATT and CDR2 SNEGSKA (reference sequence). The CDR3 consists of 14 residues. The V end lost 7 bases, the J end lost 7 bases, and 22 bases lay between the germline ends. CDR3 amino acids: CSGSPGAILSGYTF. CDR3 DNA sequence: TGCAGTGGTTCCCCGGGGGCGATCCTATCTGGCTACACCTTC.

About this clonotype itself: Relative to the germline gene, one junction end is altered; a read error may explain this. The rearrangement uses TRBV7-7 and TRBJ2-5; a possible D gene is TRBD1 (6 bases). Germline V CDR1 and CDR2: SSHAT, FNYEAQ (reference sequence). The CDR3 totals 15 residues. The CDR3 sequence is CASSDIQGPQETQYF. The CDR3 region has the DNA TGTGCTAGCAGCGACATACAGGGACCTCAAGAGACCCAGTACTTC.

This clonotype has at least ten counts. The chain recombines TRBV7-2 with TRBJ2-2; 10 nucleotides match TRBD1. J lost 1 base, V lost 5 bases, and 7 bases had no gene match. CDR1 is SGHTA, CDR2 FQGNSA, per germline. This CDR3 is 17 amino acids long. The CDR3 here is CASSLDDRGRNTGELFF. The CDR3 DNA sequence: TGTGCCAGCAGCCTAGACGACAGGGGGCGGAACACCGGGGAGCTGTTTTTT.

This clonotype has only a few counts. J is TRBJ2-7 and V is TRBV20-1; no clear D. This CDR3 has 12 amino acids. Germline V CDR1 and CDR2: DFQATT, SNEGSKA (reference sequence). Trimming took off 2 bases at V and 7 bases at J, with 12 bases between the two ends. The CDR3 spells CSARRNVGEQYF. CDR3 nucleotide sequence: TGCAGTGCTAGAAGGAATGTCGGGGAGCAGTACTTC.

With respect to this clonotype: A much larger clone sits a single nucleotide away, making a read error possible. V usage is TRBV6-5 and J usage is TRBJ2-5, with D perhaps being TRBD1 or TRBD2 (5 bases each). CDR3 size: 14 residues. Germline V gene sequence: CDR1 MNHEY, CDR2 SVGAGI. CDR3 loop: CANSIMGVLETQYF. The DNA for the CDR3 is TGTGCCAACAGTATTATGGGGGTCCTTGAGACCCAGTACTTC.

Points on this clonotype: A much larger clone differs from this one at a single base, so this may be a read error. The genes are TRBV7-2 and TRBJ2-2; 9 bases match TRBD2. V lost 5 bases, J lost 4 bases, and 5 bases stayed unmatched. The germline V gene has CDR1 SGHTA and CDR2 FQGNSA. The CDR3 contains 15 residues. In nucleotides, the CDR3 is TGTGCCAGCAGCCCTAGCGGGGCTTCCACCGGGGAGCTGTTTTTT. Its translation: CASSPSGASTGELFF.

This clonotype was seen ten or more times. V is TRBV7-2 and J is TRBJ1-4; no reliable D call. Germline V gene sequence: CDR1 SGHTA, CDR2 FQGNSA. CDR3 length: 13 amino acids. V gave up 1 base and J gave up 8 bases, with 8 bases separating them. As DNA, the CDR3 is TGTGCCAGCAGCTTAGGGGTGGGGGAAAAACTGTTTTTT. It encodes CASSLGVGEKLFF. Looking up the rest from reference TRBV7-2 and TRBJ1-4 gives the full variable domain: GAGVSQSPSNKVTEKGKDVELRCDPISGHTALYWYRQSLGQGLEFLIYFQGNSAPDKSGLPSDRFSAERTGGSVSTLTIQRTQQEDSAVYLCASSLGVGEKLFFGSGTQLSVL.

This clonotype was seen at least ten times. The chain has TRBV7-2 and TRBJ2-5; D uncertain. Germline CDR1 reads SGHTA; CDR2 reads FQGNSA. The CDR3 extends over 15 amino acids. Trimming cost V 7 bases and J 5 bases, with 20 bases left between them. The CDR3: CASKIDRSFSETQYF. CDR3 coding DNA: TGTGCCAGCAAGATAGATAGGTCTTTTTCGGAGACCCAGTACTTC.

This clonotype has a count of ten or more. The chain combines TRBV13 with TRBJ1-2; 7 positions agree with TRBD1. Germline CDR1 and CDR2: PRHDT and FYEKMQ (reference sequence). The V gene end was trimmed by 0 bases and the J gene end by 8 bases; junction bases not matched to a gene: 6. The CDR3 totals 14 residues. CDR3 sequence reads: CASSLGGQAQGYTF. In DNA form, the CDR3 reads TGTGCCAGCAGCTTAGGCGGACAGGCTCAAGGCTACACCTTC.

This chain links TRBV6-2 or TRBV6-3 with TRBJ2-7, with D possibly TRBD1 on 7 matching bases. Between the trimmed V and J ends, which lost 8 bases and 4 bases, there was a span of 15 bases. The CDR3 has 13 residues. The V gene's germline CDR1 is MNHEY and CDR2 SVGEGT. This CDR3 is CASLRDRTYEQYF. Here the CDR3 DNA reads TGTGCCAGCTTGCGGGACAGAACGTACGAGCAGTACTTC.

This sequence joins TRBV7-3 and TRBJ2-1; TRBD1 might be the D (6 bases). V shed 3 bases and J shed 9 bases, with 9 bases lying between them. The CDR3 totals 12 residues. The V gene's germline CDR1 is SGHTA and CDR2 FQGTGA. This CDR3 reads CASSFGGGEQFF. CDR3 coding DNA: TGTGCCAGCAGCTTTGGGGGCGGTGAGCAGTTCTTC.

The chain has TRBV7-3 and TRBJ1-5; unclear D gene. Germline CDR1 reads SGHTA; CDR2 reads FQGTGA. Between the trimmed V and J ends, which lost 2 bases and 6 bases, there was a span of 11 bases. This CDR3 contains 14 residues. The CDR3 DNA is TGTGCCAGCAGCTTAGACGGGCCCGGTCAGCCCCAGCATTTT. It yields the protein CASSLDGPGQPQHF.

In its sample, this clonotype was seen many times. The chain combines TRBV2 with TRBJ2-2; possible D gene TRBD2, 6 bases. V was cut by 2 bases and J by 1 base, with 8 bases left in between. This CDR3 is built from 15 residues. Germline-derived CDR1 and CDR2 are SNHLY and FYNNEI. CDR3 sequence (DNA): TGTGCCAGCAGTGAACCAGCGGGGAACACCGGGGAGCTGTTTTTT. Encoded protein: CASSEPAGNTGELFF.

This clonotype showed up many times. The rearrangement links TRBV7-3 to TRBJ1-5; possible D gene TRBD1, 5 bases. V lost 2 bases to trimming and J lost 10 bases, with 18 bases between them. CDR1 and CDR2 (germline): SGHTA, FQGTGA. The CDR3 has 15 amino acids. CDR3 in amino acids: CASSLVGHNRDPQHF. CDR3 in DNA: TGTGCCAGCAGCTTAGTAGGACACAACCGAGATCCCCAGCATTTT.

This clonotype was seen only a few times. The V and J genes are TRBV7-8 and TRBJ2-3, with TRBD2 as a possible D gene (6 bases). The CDR3 has 13 amino acids. Germline V gene data show CDR1 as SGHVS and CDR2 as FQNEAQ. Trimming left V 7 bases short and J 2 bases short, with 10 bases between. The CDR3 sequence is CASMEGPTDTQYF. The CDR3 DNA follows: TGTGCCAGCATGGAGGGCCCCACAGATACGCAGTATTTT.

The chain recombines TRBV7-9 with TRBJ1-5, with D uncertain. Germline values: CDR1 SEHNR, CDR2 FQNEAQ (reference sequence). V lost 7 bases and J 0 bases, leaving 10 bases between the germline ends. CDR3 length: 14 residues. The CDR3 DNA reads TGTGCCAGCACCCCTTCGGGTAGCAATCAGCCCCAGCATTTT. Translating gives CASTPSGSNQPQHF.

This clonotype was observed a handful of times. The genes are TRBV29-1 and TRBJ2-6; D perhaps matches TRBD1 (5 bases). Looked up from germline, CDR1 is SQVTM and CDR2 is ANQGSEA. Trimming pared 4 bases from V and 0 bases from J, leaving 10 bases between. The CDR3 has 15 amino acids. CDR3 bases: TGCAGCGTTGGACAGTTGATCTCTGGGGCCAACGTCCTGACTTTC. Translated, it gives CSVGQLISGANVLTF.

This clonotype was found many times. The chain joins TRBV20-1 to TRBJ1-1; a weak D match, TRBD1 (5 bases). CDR1 and CDR2 from the germline V gene are DFQATT and SNEGSKA (reference sequence). CDR3 length: 13 amino acids. V was clipped by 6 bases and J by 1 base, with 12 bases between them. CDR3 sequence reads: CSANRGANTEAFF. CDR3 in DNA: TGCAGTGCGAATCGGGGCGCGAACACTGAAGCTTTCTTT.

This clonotype was recorded many times. The V and J genes are TRBV7-2 and TRBJ2-7, with D perhaps assigned TRBD1 or TRBD2 (5 bases each). V lost 5 bases and J lost 3, with 17 bases in between. Germline V gene lookup returns CDR1 SGHTA and CDR2 FQGNSA. The CDR3 is made up of 15 amino acids. The CDR3 protein is CASSLRRDRVYEQYF. As DNA, the CDR3 is TGTGCCAGCAGCCTACGCCGGGACCGAGTCTACGAGCAGTACTTC.

This clonotype turned up a few times. The chain has TRBV5-1 and TRBJ2-7; D unclear. In germline, CDR1 is SGHRS, CDR2 YFSETQ. This CDR3 has 13 residues. V lost 5 bases and J 2 bases, leaving 11 bases between the germline ends. The CDR3 bases are TGCGCCAGCAGGACCGATTTAACCTACGAGCAGTACTTC. This translates into CASRTDLTYEQYF.

This clonotype was found many times. The V gene is TRBV7-8, the J gene TRBJ2-1, with 10 positions matching TRBD1. CDR1 is SGHVS, CDR2 FQNEAQ, per germline. J was trimmed by 8 bases and V by 5 bases; bases with no gene match: 12. The CDR3 has 16 amino acids. The CDR3 DNA follows: TGTGCCAGCAGCGACCCCGGGACAGGGGTAGCGGATGAGCAGTTCTTC. It is translated as CASSDPGTGVADEQFF. Supplemented by reference TRBV7-8 and TRBJ2-1, the full variable domain reads GAGVSQSPRYKVAKRGQDVALRCDPISGHVSLFWYQQALGQGPEFLTYFQNEAQLDKSGLPSDRFFAERPEGSVSTLKIQRTQQEDSAVYLCASSDPGTGVADEQFFGPGTRLTVL.

In its sample, this clonotype was seen many times. This chain connects TRBV2 to TRBJ1-1; maybe TRBD1 (6 bases). V was pared by 9 bases and J by 3 bases, with 17 bases between. From germline, CDR1 is SNHLY and CDR2 FYNNEI. The CDR3 extends over 14 amino acids. CDR3 region: CASSGRGGYTEAFF. CDR3 in DNA: TGTGCCAGTTCAGGCAGGGGCGGGTACACTGAAGCTTTCTTT.

The rearrangement links TRBV12-3 or TRBV12-4 to TRBJ1-5, with TRBD1 as a possible D gene (5 bases). Deletions cut 3 bases from V and 4 bases from J, with 13 bases between. The CDR3 is 15 amino acids. The CDR3 is CASSFRDSGNQPQHF. The CDR3 DNA follows: TGTGCCAGCAGTTTCCGGGACTCGGGGAATCAGCCCCAGCATTTT.

The chain links TRBV29-1 to TRBJ2-2, with D maybe TRBD2 (5 bases). The germline V gene encodes CDR1 SQVTM and CDR2 ANQGSEA. V gave up 0 bases and J gave up 7 bases, with 12 bases separating them. The CDR3 is made up of 14 amino acids. This chain's CDR3 is CSVEDGVRDGELFF. DNA for the CDR3: TGCAGCGTTGAAGATGGAGTTCGGGACGGGGAGCTGTTTTTT.

V usage is TRBV29-1 and J usage is TRBJ1-2, with D hard to call. Germline V gene sequence: CDR1 SQVTM, CDR2 ANQGSEA. The CDR3 contains 10 residues. With 5 bases removed from V and 6 bases from J, the gap between germline ends came to 7 bases. The CDR3 reads CSVYEDGYTF. For the CDR3, the DNA is TGCAGCGTTTACGAGGATGGCTACACCTTC.

This clonotype showed up many times. The V call is TRBV11-2, the J call TRBJ2-7; 13 nucleotides align to TRBD2. The V segment lost 5 bases and the J segment 2 bases; nucleotides outside the gene matches: 6. This CDR3 spans 16 amino acids. Germline V gives CDR1 SGHAT, CDR2 FQNNGV. The CDR3 region is CASSKGGLAGTYEQYF. The CDR3 DNA reads as TGTGCCAGCAGCAAAGGGGGACTAGCGGGGACCTACGAGCAGTACTTC. Full variable domain (outside the CDR3, taken from reference TRBV11-2 and TRBJ2-7): EAGVAQSPRYKIIEKRQSVAFWCNPISGHATLYWYQQILGQGPKLLIQFQNNGVVDDSQLPKDRFSAERLKGVDSTLKIQPAKLEDSAVYLCASSKGGLAGTYEQYFGPGTRLTVT.

This clonotype came up a few times. The chain is built from TRBV2 and TRBJ2-1; 13 bases line up with TRBD2. V lost 2 bases to trimming and J lost 4 bases; unmatched junction nucleotides: 8. Germline CDR1 is SNHLY and CDR2 is FYNNEI. This CDR3 region has 18 residues. CDR3 in amino acids: CASSEMGLAGSLYNEQFF. CDR3 bases: TGTGCCAGCAGTGAAATGGGACTAGCGGGGAGCCTTTACAATGAGCAGTTCTTC. Variable domain in full (rest from reference TRBV2 and TRBJ2-1): EPEVTQTPSHQVTQMGQEVILRCVPISNHLYFYWYRQILGQKVEFLVSFYNNEISEKSEIFDDQFSVERPDGSNFTLKIRSTKLEDSAMYFCASSEMGLAGSLYNEQFFGPGTRLTVL.